This T cell receptor beta chain comes out of a study of regulatory dendritic cells for organ transplantation. CDR3 length equals 14 residues. Between the trimmed V and J ends, which lost 3 bases and 10 bases, there was a span of 17 bases. Looked up from germline, CDR1 is SGHTS and CDR2 is YDEGEE. Measured with immunoSEQ multiplex PCR; TCRdb has only the in-frame clones, and not every one. The sample records 28,000 or so clones, approximately 78% being singletons. The chain carries TRBV5-8 and TRBJ2-1; D is perhaps TRBD2 (6 bases). This clonotype was obtained from a human donor in good health. The sample comprised naive CD4+ T cells from blood. Specified subset: CD45RA+ naive T cells. CDR3 nucleotides: TGTGCCAGCAGCTCCGGGACGCGACTAGGGGAGCAGTTCTTC. It yields the protein CASSSGTRLGEQFF.